The next 12 T cell receptor beta chains were all read from a single sample in a study of shared clonotypes between healthy human individuals. Libraries were prepared by immunoSEQ multiplex PCR; TCRdb keeps only in-frame clonotypes and omits some of them. This sample carries 2 million to 2.5 million clones, 85% to 95% of them seen once, and the ten largest clones take under 0.45%. The material sequenced was naive CD4+ T cells from PBMCs. Subset: CD45RA+ positively selected. Receptor source: a man younger than 35 in good health. Some clones in this sample may be carry-over from other donors' samples.

The V call is TRBV9, the J call TRBJ2-1, with D possibly being TRBD1 (5 bases). The V gene lost 0 bases and the J gene lost 7 bases, with 11 bases spanning the gap. This CDR3 is 14 amino acids long. Germline values: CDR1 SGDLS, CDR2 YYNGEE. CDR3 residues: CASSVEGSRNEQFF. CDR3 bases: TGTGCCAGCAGCGTAGAGGGGTCTCGGAATGAGCAGTTCTTC.

CDR3 nucleotides: TGTGCCAGCAGTTACGAACGGGGAGCAGGAAAACTGTTTTTT. Its translation is CASSYERGAGKLFF. This chain uses TRBV6-5 with TRBJ1-4; D is unclear. This CDR3 is 14 amino acids long. Looked up from germline, CDR1 is MNHEY and CDR2 is SVGAGI. Trimming stripped 2 bases from V and 10 bases from J, with 14 bases between.

The V and J genes are TRBV28 and TRBJ2-5, with D possibly matching TRBD1 (6 bases). The CDR3 loop spans 15 amino acids. Germline V gene sequence: CDR1 MDHEN, CDR2 SYDVKM. Trimming removed 4 bases at V and 1 base at J, with 13 bases between. In DNA form, the CDR3 reads TGTGCCAGCAGTTCCATACAGGGTTTCCAAGAGACCCAGTACTTC. It codes for CASSSIQGFQETQYF.

The chain recombines TRBV29-1 with TRBJ2-1; D gene unclear. Trimming stripped 6 bases from V and 3 bases from J, with 6 bases between. The germline CDR1 and CDR2 sequences are SQVTM and ANQGSEA. The CDR3 has 11 residues. The CDR3 DNA reads as TGCAGCGTCCGCCACTACAATGAGCAGTTCTTC. Protein product: CSVRHYNEQFF.

Note on this clone: The same CDR3 also results from other DNA sequences found in this sample. The chain couples TRBV5-1 to TRBJ1-3; no reliable D call. From germline, CDR1 is SGHRS and CDR2 YFSETQ. The CDR3 runs to 14 residues. V was trimmed by 0 bases and J by 3 bases, leaving 7 bases between them. As DNA, the CDR3 is TGCGCCAGCAGCTTGGACGTCAATGGAAACACCATATATTTT. It codes for CASSLDVNGNTIYF. Based on the CDR3 plus reference TRBV5-1 and TRBJ1-3, the full variable domain is KAGVTQTPRYLIKTRGQQVTLSCSPISGHRSVSWYQQTPGQGLQFLFEYFSETQRNKGNFPGRFSGRQFSNSRSEMNVSTLELGDSALYLCASSLDVNGNTIYFGEGSWLTVV.

The chain carries TRBV6-1 and TRBJ2-7; 9 nucleotides match TRBD1. The germline gives CDR1 MNHNS, CDR2 SASEGT. Trimming at V came to 1 base and at J to 3 bases, leaving 7 bases not matched to a gene. This CDR3 is built from 16 residues. DNA for the CDR3: TGTGCCAGCAGTGAAGTATGGGGACAGGGAAACTACGAGCAGTACTTC. Translated, it gives CASSEVWGQGNYEQYF.

This chain uses TRBV11-3 with TRBJ2-1; D remains unclear. Germline loops: CDR1 SGHNT, CDR2 YENEEA. With 0 bases removed from V and 15 bases from J, the gap between germline ends came to 15 bases. The CDR3 runs 13 residues. The CDR3 sequence is CASSLDPDSFAFF. CDR3 DNA: TGTGCCAGCAGCTTAGATCCAGATAGCTTTGCGTTCTTC.

This clone is a singleton in its sample. In nucleotides, the CDR3 is TGTGCCAGCAGCCAATCACACCCGCGGGGGAATTCTAACTATGGCTACACCTTC. This translates into CASSQSHPRGNSNYGYTF. This chain joins TRBV7-3 and TRBJ1-2; D is possibly TRBD1 (5 bases). The CDR3 is 18 amino acids. V was cut by 5 bases and J by 0 bases, with 22 bases left in between. CDR1 and CDR2 from the germline V gene are SGHTA and FQGTGA.

This chain links TRBV28 with TRBJ2-3; D is undetermined. Germline values: CDR1 MDHEN, CDR2 SYDVKM. CDR3 length: 12 residues. Trimming pared 6 bases from V and 5 bases from J, leaving 9 bases between. Here the CDR3 DNA reads TGTGCCAGCAGCGCGGACCAAGATACGCAGTATTTT. It translates to CASSADQDTQYF.

The chain links TRBV28 to TRBJ2-7; 12 nucleotides match TRBD2. With 9 bases clipped from V and 1 base from J, the junction kept 13 bases outside the gene matches. Germline CDR1 and CDR2: MDHEN and SYDVKM. The length of the CDR3 is 17 residues. CDR3: CASQTSGRGGLSYEQYF. The CDR3 DNA follows: TGTGCCAGTCAGACTAGCGGGAGAGGGGGACTTTCCTACGAGCAGTACTTC.

V gene TRBV9 combines with J gene TRBJ2-5; TRBD2 matches 15 bases. The CDR3 extends over 17 amino acids. The germline gives CDR1 SGDLS, CDR2 YYNGEE. J was trimmed by 0 bases and V by 3 bases; bases with no gene match: 3. CDR3 in amino acids: CASSAGTSGGYQETQYF. CDR3 sequence (DNA): TGTGCCAGCAGCGCCGGGACTAGCGGGGGGTACCAAGAGACCCAGTACTTC.

This chain uses TRBV5-3 with TRBJ2-7, with TRBD1 matching over 7 bases. TRBV5-3 is assigned to the ORF class and has an uncertain function. The CDR3 runs 16 residues. The junction had 15 bases not matched to a gene; V was cut back by 4 bases and J by 5 bases. In DNA, the CDR3 is TGTGCCAGAAGCCCTCAACCGACAGGGATGGTCCACGAGCAGTACTTC. It translates to CARSPQPTGMVHEQYF.